Each of the 21 T cell receptor beta chains below was sequenced from the same sample in a study of blood T cell repertoires in COVID-19. Using immunoSEQ multiplex PCR, the repertoire was profiled, and TCRdb retains in-frame clones only, with some absent. The data show 300,000 to 450,000 clones, with 85% seen just once and 3.5% to 4% held by the top ten. The specimen sequenced was peripheral blood. These receptors all come from a woman under 30 with acute or convalescent COVID-19.

V gene TRBV7-9 combines with J gene TRBJ1-5, with a weak D call TRBD1 (6 bases). The CDR3 totals 15 residues. V lost 3 bases to trimming and J lost 0 bases, with 9 bases between them. The germline gives CDR1 SEHNR, CDR2 FQNEAQ (reference sequence). The CDR3 coding sequence is TGTGCCAGCAGCTTGGGGGACATTAGCAATCAGCCCCAGCATTTT. Translated, it gives CASSLGDISNQPQHF.

V usage is TRBV12-5 and J usage is TRBJ2-3; possible D gene TRBD1, 5 bases. The CDR3 extends over 14 amino acids. V shed 6 bases and J shed 2 bases, with 12 bases lying between them. CDR1 and CDR2 from the germline V gene are LGHNT and FRNRAP. CDR3 loop: CASGPGHFTDTQYF. The CDR3 DNA reads TGTGCTAGTGGACCTGGACATTTCACAGATACGCAGTATTTT.

The V and J genes are TRBV10-1 and TRBJ2-6; 8 bases fit TRBD1. CDR1 and CDR2 (germline): WNHNN, SYGVQD (reference sequence). The CDR3 spans 15 residues. The V and J ends lost 2 bases and 4 bases, in that order; junction bases with no gene match: 1. The CDR3 DNA reads as TGCGCCAGCAGTGAGGGGACAGGAGGGGCCAACGTCCTGACTTTC. Protein: CASSEGTGGANVLTF.

The CDR3 DNA follows: TGTGCCAGCAGTAACGGACAACCATTCTACGAGCAGTACTTC. Protein product: CASSNGQPFYEQYF. The chain joins TRBV6-5 to TRBJ2-7; a possible D gene is TRBD1 (5 bases). This CDR3 spans 14 amino acids. The V end lost 5 bases, the J end lost 3 bases, and 14 bases lay between the germline ends. The germline CDR1 and CDR2 sequences are MNHEY and SVGAGI.

The J gene is TRBJ1-1, the V gene TRBV7-3; D unclear. The CDR3 contains 15 residues. V was pared by 1 base and J by 0 bases, with 9 bases between. Looked up from germline, CDR1 is SGHTA and CDR2 is FQGTGA. The CDR3 reads CASSLNGGLNTEAFF. The CDR3 region has the DNA TGTGCCAGCAGCTTAAATGGCGGGCTGAACACTGAAGCTTTCTTT. The complete variable domain, with remaining parts taken from reference TRBV7-3 and TRBJ1-1, reads GAGVSQTPSNKVTEKGKYVELRCDPISGHTALYWYRQSLGQGPEFLIYFQGTGAADDSGLPNDRFFAVRPEGSVSTLKIQRTERGDSAVYLCASSLNGGLNTEAFFGQGTRLTVV.

The V gene is TRBV19, the J gene TRBJ1-1, with TRBD1 identical over 11 bases. This CDR3 region has 14 residues. The V and J ends lost 0 bases and 11 bases, in that order; junction bases with no gene match: 5. Germline CDR1 LNHDA, CDR2 SQIVND (reference sequence). CDR3 sequence: CASSIEGQGALAFF. The CDR3 bases are TGTGCCAGTAGTATAGAAGGACAGGGGGCGTTGGCTTTCTTT.

This clone appeared many times. The chain joins TRBV6-1 to TRBJ1-2; 7 positions match TRBD1. The CDR3 runs 17 residues. The V and J ends lost 3 bases and 2 bases, in that order; junction bases with no gene match: 12. Germline CDR1 MNHNS, CDR2 SASEGT. The CDR3 nucleotides read TGTGCCAGCAGTGAGAGCCCGAGGACAGGAGCGAACTATGGCTACACCTTC. It translates to CASSESPRTGANYGYTF.

In its sample, this clone was seen once. The rearrangement uses TRBV5-4 and TRBJ2-7; D is undetermined. The CDR3 length is 13 residues. The ends were cut back, 0 bases at V and 2 bases at J, with 6 bases in the middle. Per the germline V gene, CDR1 is SGHNT and CDR2 is YYREEE (reference sequence). CDR3 residues: CASSLAFPYEQYF. The CDR3 coding sequence is TGTGCCAGCAGCTTGGCTTTCCCCTACGAGCAGTACTTC.

The chain is built from TRBV6-5 and TRBJ2-5; 9 nucleotides align to TRBD1. Germline values: CDR1 MNHEY, CDR2 SVGAGI. This CDR3 spans 14 amino acids. V lost 7 bases, J lost 5 bases, and 8 bases stayed unmatched. CDR3 loop: CASTRDRVSETQYF. The CDR3 nucleotides are TGTGCCAGCACCAGGGACAGGGTTTCGGAGACCCAGTACTTC.

This clone was picked up one time. This rearrangement joins TRBV5-1 to TRBJ1-6, with D possibly being TRBD1 (5 bases). The CDR3 is 14 amino acids. CDR1 and CDR2 (germline): SGHRS, YFSETQ. The V gene lost 4 bases and the J gene lost 3 bases, with 8 bases spanning the gap. The CDR3 reads CASSPDSYNSPLHF. In nucleotides, the CDR3 is TGCGCCAGCAGCCCAGACAGCTATAATTCACCCCTCCACTTT.

J is TRBJ2-2 and V is TRBV7-3, with a tentative D call TRBD2 (5 bases). The CDR3 spans 16 residues. V lost 4 bases to trimming and J lost 4 bases, with 16 bases between them. In germline, CDR1 is SGHTA, CDR2 FQGTGA. The CDR3 loop is CASSSTWTSSTGELFF. CDR3 DNA: TGTGCCAGCAGCTCCACTTGGACTTCATCCACCGGGGAGCTGTTTTTT.

This clone occurred a few times. The V and J genes are TRBV2 and TRBJ2-7, with D possibly TRBD1 on 5 matching bases. V was trimmed by 3 bases and J by 4 bases, leaving 10 bases between them. This CDR3 region has 13 residues. The germline V gene has CDR1 SNHLY and CDR2 FYNNEI. CDR3 bases: TGTGCCAGCAGTGACAGGGAACGATACGAGCAGTACTTC. Its translation is CASSDRERYEQYF.

The genes are TRBV3-1 (or the pseudogene TRBV3-2) and TRBJ1-1; D ambiguous. The CDR3 has 13 amino acids. Germline loops: CDR1 LGHDT, CDR2 YNNKEL (reference sequence). Trimming removed 1 base at V and 1 base at J, with 4 bases between. The CDR3 here is CASSQVKNTEAFF. DNA for the CDR3: TGTGCCAGCAGCCAAGTCAAGAACACTGAAGCTTTCTTT.

CDR3 in amino acids: CASRATLGLAGLETQYF. The CDR3 nucleotides read TGTGCCAGTAGGGCTACCCTGGGACTAGCGGGATTGGAGACCCAGTACTTC. V gene TRBV19 combines with J gene TRBJ2-5; TRBD2 matches at 13 bases. The ends lost 6 bases at V and 5 bases at J; junction bases unmatched: 12. The length of the CDR3 is 17 residues. CDR1 is LNHDA, CDR2 SQIVND, per germline (reference sequence).

This rearrangement joins TRBV7-3 to TRBJ2-1, with 7 bases aligning to TRBD2. With 0 bases clipped from V and 6 bases from J, the junction kept 2 bases outside the gene matches. Germline V gives CDR1 SGHTA, CDR2 FQGTGA. The CDR3 length is 14 residues. The CDR3 DNA follows: TGTGCCAGCAGCTTAACGGGACTATCCAATGAGCAGTTCTTC. It translates to CASSLTGLSNEQFF.

The genes are TRBV24-1 and TRBJ2-7; possible D gene TRBD1, 6 bases. Germline CDR1 KGHDR, CDR2 SFDVKD. The CDR3 has 14 amino acids. V was trimmed by 4 bases and J by 2 bases, leaving 11 bases between them. The CDR3 DNA is TGTGCCACCAGTGACAACAGGGAGCCCTACGAGCAGTACTTC. The encoded protein is CATSDNREPYEQYF.

For the CDR3, the DNA is TGTGCCACCAGACCGGGACACCCGTACCAAGAGACCCAGTACTTC. Translation: CATRPGHPYQETQYF. The rearrangement joins TRBV24-1 to TRBJ2-5; TRBD1 is a possible D gene (6 bases). V lost 7 bases and J lost 0, with 14 bases in between. The CDR3 sequence is 15 residues long. Per the germline V gene, CDR1 is KGHDR and CDR2 is SFDVKD.

Only a few counts were recorded for this clone. V gene TRBV28 combines with J gene TRBJ2-3, with D unresolved. This CDR3 spans 11 amino acids. Germline V gene data show CDR1 as MDHEN and CDR2 as SYDVKM. V lost 5 bases and J lost 6, with 6 bases in between. CDR3 in DNA: TGTGCCAGCAGTGTGCAGGATACGCAGTATTTT. Protein product: CASSVQDTQYF. The full variable domain, completed using reference TRBV28 and TRBJ2-3, is DVKVTQSSRYLVKRTGEKVFLECVQDMDHENMFWYRQDPGLGLRLIYFSYDVKMKEKGDIPEGYSVSREKKERFSLILESASTNQTSMYLCASSVQDTQYFGPGTRLTVL.

This rearrangement joins TRBV5-1 to TRBJ2-5; D possibly corresponds to TRBD2 (7 bases). The length of the CDR3 is 14 residues. V lost 3 bases and J lost 2, with 11 bases in between. Germline-derived CDR1 and CDR2 are SGHRS and YFSETQ. CDR3 sequence: CASSSRGGQETQYF. The CDR3 DNA sequence: TGCGCCAGCAGCTCCAGGGGAGGGCAAGAGACCCAGTACTTC.

The rearrangement links TRBV30 to TRBJ1-4, with 9 bases that match TRBD1. V dropped 4 bases and J dropped 8; count of bases not matched to a gene: 2. CDR1 is GTSNPN, CDR2 SVGIG, per germline (reference sequence). The CDR3 has 12 residues. The CDR3 is CAWNRGQEKLFF. CDR3 in DNA: TGTGCCTGGAACAGGGGGCAAGAAAAACTGTTTTTT.

The chain combines TRBV19 with TRBJ1-5, with a tentative D call TRBD1 (6 bases). This CDR3 has 13 amino acids. Looked up from germline, CDR1 is LNHDA and CDR2 is SQIVND (reference sequence). V shed 7 bases and J shed 3 bases, with 10 bases lying between them. CDR3 residues: CASIGQHNQPQHF. The DNA for the CDR3 is TGTGCCAGTATCGGACAGCACAATCAGCCCCAGCATTTT.